Below, one T cell receptor beta chain is given with its context. The data stem from a study of blood T cell repertoires in COVID-19. Study information: There were acute and convalescent COVID-19 samples, and they came from the United States, Italy and Spain. PBMCs, B-cell-depleted T cells, or T cells were the source of the cDNA or gDNA that made up the material.

How the authors handled the data: Cell counts per sample came from amplifying reference gene primers. TCRdb's table, derived via immunoSEQ multiplex PCR, lists solely in-frame clones and lacks some. V and J calls and clone size come straight from that table; D and trimming were deduced from the DNA. The table has tens of thousands of clones, roughly 83% seen once. The clonotype originates from a man in his 70s with acute or convalescent COVID-19. The sequenced sample consisted of peripheral blood.

The CDR3 sequence is CSVEMAGLVFEEQFF. The CDR3 DNA reads as TGCAGCGTTGAAATGGCGGGGTTGGTTTTCGAGGAGCAGTTCTTC. The chain combines TRBV29-1 with TRBJ2-1; TRBD2 might be the D (6 bases). The length of the CDR3 is 15 residues. Trimming removed 2 bases at V and 10 bases at J, with 21 bases between. Germline V gene lookup returns CDR1 SQVTM and CDR2 ANQGSEA.